Described below is a single T cell receptor beta chain sequence and its context. The target antigen is unknown. The data were taken from a study of long-term antiretroviral therapy in people with HIV. Findings of the study overall: Comparison with controls showed narrower CDR3 length ranges in HIV repertoires.

CDR1 SGHVS and CDR2 FNYEAQ come from the germline V gene. The V and J ends lost 1 base and 6 bases respectively, with 12 bases between them. This CDR3 region has 14 residues. Every donor had one or more pre-ART and two or more post-ART PBMC samples. The study used samples holding 1-10 million cryopreserved PBMC before DNA extraction. Researchers ran immunoSEQ v3.0 at survey level. Libraries were prepared by immunoSEQ multiplex PCR; TCRdb keeps only in-frame clonotypes and omits some of them. In the table there are 20,000 to 25,000 clones, around 77% of which are singletons. This chain joins TRBV7-6 and TRBJ1-2; D is unclear. The sample in question was unsorted PBMCs, obtained about 1.8 years before starting antiretroviral therapy. The sequence came from a woman in her 40s with HIV. The CDR3 spells CASSLDPGGDGYTF. In nucleotides, the CDR3 is TGTGCCAGCAGCTTAGACCCAGGTGGGGATGGCTACACCTTC.